This T cell receptor (beta chain) was profiled in a study of siplizumab effects on memory and regulatory T cells. Germline-derived CDR1 and CDR2 are SGHAT and FQNNGV. The CDR3 length is 14 residues. Trimming pared 5 bases from V and 11 bases from J, leaving 20 bases between. This table comes from immunoSEQ multiplex PCR, and its TCRdb copy is limited to in-frame clones, with some not included. The profile shows 100,000 or so clones, about 94% of them singletons. Sequenced: non-Treg CD4+ T cells sorted from blood. This sequence was found in a human donor in good health. The chain joins TRBV11-2 to TRBJ2-3, with a tentative D call TRBD2 (5 bases). In DNA, the CDR3 is TGTGCCAGCAGCCATTCGTGGGGAGAGCGCGGGCAGTATTTT. Translation: CASSHSWGERGQYF.